This TCR beta chain was identified in a study of blood T cells in healthy people across ages. Study-level background: Every two T cells gave about one barcoded beta molecule via template switching.

Note on this clonotype: The antigen is not known.

General study findings and limits: Long-lived donors exceeded aged donors in naive CD4+ cells and diversity.

Total RNA, at least 6 micrograms per sample, came from PBMCs. V was cut by 4 bases and J by 0 bases, with 10 bases left in between. This CDR3 spans 15 amino acids. Per the germline V gene, CDR1 is SGHTA and CDR2 is FQGNSA. It was with a sample-barcoded 5' primer and a J-beta primer mix that a second PCR of roughly 7 to 12 cycles was run. Each of the cDNA molecules was tagged by a template-switch adaptor with 12 random nucleotides. TCRdb re-analysed the 5' RACE reads in MiXCR, keeping a single row per CDR3 protein. The table has roughly 800,000 distinct CDR3 sequences, nearly 60% seen once. This TCR was recovered from a man aged 25 to 45 in good health. This rearrangement joins TRBV7-2 to TRBJ1-5; TRBD1 might be the D (5 bases). The sample comprised blood. The CDR3 DNA follows: TGTGCCAGCAGCTCTGGTGGGGGTAGCAATCAGCCCCAGCATTTT. Translating gives CASSSGGGSNQPQHF.